This T cell receptor beta chain was retrieved from a study of shared clonotypes between healthy human individuals. The study, taken as a whole, reports: Naive CD4 clonotypes overlapped across a handful of donors at about 5.2%. Represented diversity (both genetic and exposure-history) was limited by the small number of donors.

V lost 5 bases and J lost 4, with 11 bases in between. The CDR3 has 14 amino acids. CDR1 MDHEN and CDR2 SYDVKM come from the germline V gene. The genomic DNA of each subset was split evenly across several immunoSEQ plates. Measured with immunoSEQ multiplex PCR; TCRdb has only the in-frame clones, and not every one. This table holds around 370,000 clones, around 96% found once. A word on this clone: No antigen is known for it.

Sequenced sample: memory CD8+ T cells sorted from blood. The subset: CD45RO+ cells pooled with CCR7-negative TemRA cells. The TCR comes from a young man in good health. The chain uses TRBV28 and TRBJ2-2; D unresolved. In nucleotides, the CDR3 is TGTGCCAGCAGTATATCGAGACCCACCGGGGAGCTGTTTTTT. As protein: CASSISRPTGELFF.